This T cell receptor beta chain was obtained from a study of blood T cell repertoires in COVID-19. Background on the study: Samples representing acute and convalescent COVID-19 were sourced from the United States, Italy and Spain. The cDNA or gDNA used as material had been derived from T cells, B-cell-depleted T cells, or PBMCs.

The CDR3 is 15 amino acids. V was pared by 0 bases and J by 2 bases, with 8 bases between. The V gene's germline CDR1 is SGHNT and CDR2 YYREEE (reference sequence). As originally analysed: How many nucleated cells were present was estimated from reference gene primer amplification. Assay used: immunoSEQ multiplex PCR; TCRdb lists only in-frame clones, some missing. D and trimming were read from the DNA, whereas the V and J calls and clone size are those reported in that table. Here the sample spans some 51,000 clones, approximately 92% being singletons. This clonotype was sampled from a human donor with active COVID-19. The donor label of this sample is uncertain. The V gene is TRBV5-4, the J gene TRBJ2-2, with no clear D. Sample: peripheral blood. The CDR3 spells CASSLGPGNTGELFF. The CDR3, as DNA: TGTGCCAGCAGCTTGGGTCCGGGTAACACCGGGGAGCTGTTTTTT.